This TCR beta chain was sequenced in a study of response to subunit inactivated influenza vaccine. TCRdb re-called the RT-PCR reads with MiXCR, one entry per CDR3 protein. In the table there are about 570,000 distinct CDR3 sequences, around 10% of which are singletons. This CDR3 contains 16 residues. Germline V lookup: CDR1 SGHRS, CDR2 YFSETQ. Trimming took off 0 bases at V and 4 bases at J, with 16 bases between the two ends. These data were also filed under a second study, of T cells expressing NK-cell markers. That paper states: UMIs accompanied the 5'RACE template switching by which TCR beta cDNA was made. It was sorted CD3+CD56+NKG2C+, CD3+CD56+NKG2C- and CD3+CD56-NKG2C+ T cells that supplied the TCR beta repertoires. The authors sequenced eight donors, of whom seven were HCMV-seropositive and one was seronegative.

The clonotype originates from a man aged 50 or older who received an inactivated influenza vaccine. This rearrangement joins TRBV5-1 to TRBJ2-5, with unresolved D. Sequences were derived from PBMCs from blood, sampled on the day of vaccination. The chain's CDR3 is CASSLVGRQWGETQYF. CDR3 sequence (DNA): TGCGCCAGCAGCTTGGTCGGCAGGCAGTGGGGAGAGACCCAGTACTTC. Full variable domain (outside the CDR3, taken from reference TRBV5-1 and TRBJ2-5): KAGVTQTPRYLIKTRGQQVTLSCSPISGHRSVSWYQQTPGQGLQFLFEYFSETQRNKGNFPGRFSGRQFSNSRSEMNVSTLELGDSALYLCASSLVGRQWGETQYFGPGTRLLVL.